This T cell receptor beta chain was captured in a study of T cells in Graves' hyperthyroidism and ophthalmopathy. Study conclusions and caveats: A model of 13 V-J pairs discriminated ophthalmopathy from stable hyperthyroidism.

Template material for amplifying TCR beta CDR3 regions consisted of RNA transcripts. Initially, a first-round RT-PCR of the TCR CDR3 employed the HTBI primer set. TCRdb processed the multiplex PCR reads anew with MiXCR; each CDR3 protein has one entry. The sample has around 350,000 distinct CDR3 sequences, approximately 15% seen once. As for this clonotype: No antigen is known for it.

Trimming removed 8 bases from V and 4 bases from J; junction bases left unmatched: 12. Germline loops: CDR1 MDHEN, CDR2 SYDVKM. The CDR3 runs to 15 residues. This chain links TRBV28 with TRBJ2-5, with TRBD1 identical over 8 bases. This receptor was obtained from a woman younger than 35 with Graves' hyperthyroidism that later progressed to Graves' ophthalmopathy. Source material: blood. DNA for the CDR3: TGTGCCAGCGGTGCTTGGGGGCAGGGGGCAGAGACCCAGTACTTC. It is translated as CASGAWGQGAETQYF.